The sequence of this T cell receptor (beta chain) was determined in a study of Graves' ophthalmopathy and Graves' hyperthyroidism. Overall study: Peripheral blood samples were taken at initial diagnosis, before any treatment.

Amplified TCR beta CDR3 regions were obtained using RNA transcripts as template. HTBI primers were used in a first-round RT-PCR, which preceded a second-round multiplex PCR. In TCRdb, the multiplex PCR reads were re-called with MiXCR into one record per CDR3 protein. Here the sample spans just over 400,000 distinct CDR3 sequences, under 25% being singletons. The CDR3 is 15 residues long. V was clipped by 5 bases and J by 0 bases, with 14 bases between them. Germline-derived CDR1 and CDR2 are SNHLY and FYNNEI. As diagnostic evidence, clinical symptoms, serum thyroxine, TRAb, thyroid ultrasound and orbital computed tomography were relied upon. This clonotype appeared many times. Its target is not known. Study findings and constraints: A majority of expanded thyroid clonotypes exceeding 0.001 frequency were likewise present in blood.

The sample was peripheral blood. The V gene is TRBV2, the J gene TRBJ2-7; perhaps TRBD1 as D (6 bases). This receptor was taken from a woman aged 18-29 years with stable Graves' hyperthyroidism. CDR3 in amino acids: CASSRPTGLSYEQYF. Here the CDR3 DNA reads TGTGCCAGCAGTAGGCCAACAGGGCTCTCCTACGAGCAGTACTTC.